These 9 T cell receptor beta chains share one sample of origin, sequenced in a study of blood T cell repertoires in COVID-19. Repertoires were generated with immunoSEQ multiplex PCR, while TCRdb's copy carries only in-frame clones and drops some. The sample includes approximately 41,000 clones, about nine tenths of them seen just once. The specimen was peripheral blood. These receptors came from a woman older than 75 with active COVID-19.

The rearrangement links TRBV4-1 to TRBJ2-2; 7 positions agree with TRBD2. Trimming took 2 bases from V and 0 from J; bases not matched to a gene: 3. The CDR3 has 16 amino acids. Germline values: CDR1 MGHRA, CDR2 YSYEKL. This chain's CDR3 is CASSQNRGANTGELFF. The CDR3 DNA follows: TGCGCCAGCAGCCAAAATCGGGGGGCGAACACCGGGGAGCTGTTTTTT.

This chain links TRBV28 with TRBJ2-7; TRBD1 aligns across 9 bases. The germline V gene has CDR1 MDHEN and CDR2 SYDVKM. CDR3 length equals 13 residues. With V trimmed by 9 bases and J by 4 bases, 7 bases remained unmatched. The CDR3 here is CASTGGAGYEQYF. The CDR3 DNA sequence: TGTGCCAGTACAGGGGGCGCGGGGTACGAGCAGTACTTC.

The CDR3: CASRQASGQPQHF. CDR3 nucleotides: TGTGCCAGCAGACAGGCCTCAGGACAGCCCCAGCATTTT. The rearrangement uses TRBV7-8 and TRBJ1-5; tentative D call: TRBD1 (5 bases). This CDR3 region has 13 residues. V was trimmed by 6 bases and J by 7 bases, leaving 13 bases between them. The germline gives CDR1 SGHVS, CDR2 FQNEAQ. Full variable domain (outside the CDR3, taken from reference TRBV7-8 and TRBJ1-5): GAGVSQSPRYKVAKRGQDVALRCDPISGHVSLFWYQQALGQGPEFLTYFQNEAQLDKSGLPSDRFFAERPEGSVSTLKIQRTQQEDSAVYLCASRQASGQPQHFGDGTRLSIL.

This clone was found once. V gene TRBV19 combines with J gene TRBJ2-5, with D possibly TRBD2 on 6 matching bases. The V gene's germline CDR1 is LNHDA and CDR2 SQIVND (reference sequence). Trimming removed 6 bases from V and 5 bases from J, with 16 bases in between. This CDR3 spans 14 amino acids. The CDR3 nucleotides are TGTGCCAGTAGCCCACGGCGGGGAGCGGAGACCCAGTACTTC. This sequence encodes CASSPRRGAETQYF.

The rearrangement links TRBV28 to TRBJ1-3, with D possibly being TRBD1 (6 bases). The CDR3 extends over 16 amino acids. V lost 6 bases and J lost 1, with 16 bases in between. Germline V gene lookup returns CDR1 MDHEN and CDR2 SYDVKM. CDR3 loop: CASRISDRQSGNTIYF. CDR3 nucleotides: TGTGCCAGCAGGATTTCGGACAGACAGTCTGGAAACACCATATATTTT.

This clone was detected only once. J is TRBJ2-1 and V is TRBV6-5; TRBD2 matches at 9 bases. CDR1 MNHEY and CDR2 SVGAGI come from the germline V gene. V was clipped by 2 bases and J by 8 bases; unmatched bases: 10. The CDR3 has 16 amino acids. The CDR3 DNA is TGTGCCAGCAGTTACGGCGGGGGGGGAAGGCACGATGAGCAGTTCTTC. Residues: CASSYGGGGRHDEQFF.

This CDR3 reads CASSRSGGFYNEQFF. DNA for the CDR3: TGTGCCAGCAGCCGTAGCGGGGGATTTTACAATGAGCAGTTCTTC. The chain recombines TRBV7-2 with TRBJ2-1; 9 bases are a match to TRBD2. J gave up 4 bases and V 5 bases, and 6 bases lay outside the gene matches. CDR3 length: 15 amino acids. The germline V gene has CDR1 SGHTA and CDR2 FQGNSA.

V usage is TRBV6-1 and J usage is TRBJ1-5; D gene unclear. V was pared by 2 bases and J by 6 bases, with 14 bases between. The CDR3 spans 15 residues. Germline-derived CDR1 and CDR2 are MNHNS and SASEGT. The DNA of the CDR3 is TGTGCCAGCAGTGAAATGGTGGGAGCGCGTCAGCCCCAGCATTTT. Protein product: CASSEMVGARQPQHF.

V gene TRBV9 combines with J gene TRBJ1-1; D possibly corresponds to TRBD1 (5 bases). Germline-derived CDR1 and CDR2 are SGDLS and YYNGEE. The CDR3 spans 13 residues. The V gene lost 6 bases and the J gene lost 2 bases, with 11 bases spanning the gap. Here the CDR3 DNA reads TGTGCCAGCACCTGGGGGGTTAACACTGAAGCTTTCTTT. Its translation: CASTWGVNTEAFF.